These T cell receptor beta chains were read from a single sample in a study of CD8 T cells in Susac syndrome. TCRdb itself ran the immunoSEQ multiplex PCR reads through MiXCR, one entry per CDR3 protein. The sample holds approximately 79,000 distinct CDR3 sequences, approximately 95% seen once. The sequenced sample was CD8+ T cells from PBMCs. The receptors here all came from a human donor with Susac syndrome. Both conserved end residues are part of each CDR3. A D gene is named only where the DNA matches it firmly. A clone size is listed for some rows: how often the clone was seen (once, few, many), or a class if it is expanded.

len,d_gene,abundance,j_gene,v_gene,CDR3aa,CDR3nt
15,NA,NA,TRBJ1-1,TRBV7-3,CASSLTGTGDTEAFF,TGTGCCAGCAGCTTAACGGGGACGGGAGACACTGAAGCTTTCTTT
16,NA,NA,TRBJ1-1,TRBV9,CASSPNPSDVTTEAFF,TGTGCCAGCAGCCCAAATCCGAGCGACGTGACCACTGAAGCTTTCTTT
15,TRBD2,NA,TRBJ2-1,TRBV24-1,CATSDFAGGPFEQFF,TGTGCCACCAGTGATTTTGCGGGAGGGCCATTCGAGCAGTTCTTC
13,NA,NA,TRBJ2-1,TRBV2,CASSGQANNEQFF,TGTGCCAGCAGTGGACAGGCCAACAATGAGCAGTTCTTC
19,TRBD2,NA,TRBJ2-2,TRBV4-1,CASSPKRTSGRVVTGELFF,TGCGCCAGCAGCCCTAAACGGACTAGCGGGAGGGTGGTCACCGGGGAGCTGTTTTTT
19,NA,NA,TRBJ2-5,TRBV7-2,CASSLRGDEYRFNQETQYF,TGTGCCAGCAGCTTAAGGGGGGATGAATACAGGTTTAACCAAGAGACCCAGTACTTC
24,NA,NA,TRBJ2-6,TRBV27,CASSSSNFLKTGPGSFSGANVLTF,TGTGCCAGCAGTTCCTCCAACTTTCTTAAGACAGGTCCCGGGTCTTTTTCTGGGGCCAACGTCCTGACTTTC
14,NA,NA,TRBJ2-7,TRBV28,CASRSQTIFHEQYF,TGTGCCAGCAGATCGCAGACTATTTTCCACGAGCAGTACTTC
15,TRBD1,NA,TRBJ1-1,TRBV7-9,CASSASNRGSTEAFF,TGTGCCAGCAGCGCTTCAAACAGGGGATCCACTGAAGCTTTCTTT
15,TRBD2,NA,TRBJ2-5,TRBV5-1,CASSGLAGTSETQYF,TGCGCCAGCAGCGGCCTAGCGGGGACCTCAGAGACCCAGTACTTC
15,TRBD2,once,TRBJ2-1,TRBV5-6,CASRPRGGSYNEQFF,TGTGCCAGCAGACCCCGGGGGGGCTCCTACAATGAGCAGTTCTTC
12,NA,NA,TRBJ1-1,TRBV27,CASSRSRTEAFF,TGTGCCAGCAGTAGGAGTCGGACTGAAGCTTTCTTT
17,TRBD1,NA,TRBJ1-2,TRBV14,CASSQDFGGQGFRGYTF,TGTGCCAGCAGCCAAGATTTCGGGGGACAGGGTTTTCGTGGCTACACCTTC
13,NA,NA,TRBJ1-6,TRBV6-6,CASRDQENSPLHF,TGTGCCAGCAGGGATCAAGAGAATTCACCCCTCCACTTT
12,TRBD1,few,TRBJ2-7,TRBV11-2,CASTATGEQQYF,TGTGCCAGCACCGCGACAGGGGAGCAGCAGTACTTC
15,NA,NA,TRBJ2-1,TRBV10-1,CASSESGGSGTEQFF,TGCGCCAGCAGTGAGTCCGGGGGCAGCGGGACTGAGCAGTTCTTC